This TCR beta chain is from a study of T cells in Graves' hyperthyroidism and ophthalmopathy. RNA transcripts provided the source from which TCR beta CDR3 regions were amplified. A first-round RT-PCR of the TCR CDR3 used the HTBI primer set. MiXCR, applied by TCRdb to the multiplex PCR reads, yields one record per CDR3 protein. The sample lists approximately 610,000 distinct CDR3 sequences; 14% to 15% were seen once. This clonotype was recorded many times. The junction departs from germline at one end; a sequencing error may be responsible. Sequenced material: blood. The receptor comes from a woman in her thirties or forties with Graves' ophthalmopathy.

The chain's CDR3 is CAASDHSNTEAFF. The DNA of the CDR3 is TGTGCCGCCAGTGACCACAGTAACACTGAAGCTTTCTTT. The chain recombines TRBV24-1 with TRBJ1-1; D not certain. The CDR3 totals 13 residues. Germline lookup yields CDR1 KGHDR and CDR2 SFDVKD.